These T cell receptor beta chains were read from a single sample in a study of regulatory T cells in long-lasting Graves disease. Using its own MiXCR run on the multiplex PCR reads, TCRdb lists one record per CDR3 protein. The sample shows roughly 450,000 distinct CDR3 sequences, around 21% of them seen only once. The starting material was peripheral blood mononuclear cells (PBMCs), obtained when the disease was refractory, from a patient treated with antithyroid drugs. The receptor set was obtained from a female donor with Graves disease. Both conserved end residues are part of each CDR3. D genes are given only for firm matches. Clone size is stated in some rows and not others, as once, few, many or a class when expanded.

D	J	size	V	CDR3	DNA
.	TRBJ2-5	many	TRBV18	CASSQAVQETQYF	TGTGCCAGCTCACAGGCAGTCCAAGAGACCCAGTACTTC
.	TRBJ2-2	many	TRBV6-6	CASSYSSRIKNTGELFF	TGTGCCAGCAGTTACTCGAGCCGGATTAAGAACACCGGGGAGCTGTTTTTT
.	TRBJ1-1	many	TRBV15	CATTVDHLNQGAEAFF	TGTGCCACCACCGTGGATCACCTGAATCAAGGGGCTGAAGCTTTCTTT
.	TRBJ1-2	many	TRBV2	CASSDGTVRYGYTF	TGTGCCAGCAGTGATGGCACAGTCCGCTATGGCTACACCTTC
.	TRBJ1-2	.	TRBV15	CATSRDSGGYTF	TGTGCCACCAGCAGAGATTCAGGCGGCTACACCTTC
.	TRBJ2-7	.	TRBV19	CASSNKGATRSYEQYF	TGTGCCAGTAGTAATAAAGGGGCTACAAGATCCTACGAGCAGTACTTC
.	TRBJ1-2	many	TRBV12-3/TRBV12-4	CASSVAGARGYTF	TGTGCCAGCAGTGTTGCAGGGGCGCGGGGCTACACCTTC
.	TRBJ1-5	many	TRBV7-2	CASSLDRSFNQPQHF	TGTGCCAGCAGCTTGGACAGAAGTTTCAATCAGCCCCAGCATTTT
.	TRBJ1-1	.	TRBV3-1	CASSQVNSQNTEAFF	TGTGCCAGCAGCCAAGTTAACAGTCAAAACACTGAAGCTTTCTTT
.	TRBJ1-5	many	TRBV12-3/TRBV12-4	CASSPTPNQPQHF	TGTGCCAGCAGTCCGACCCCGAATCAGCCCCAGCATTTT
.	TRBJ2-6	.	TRBV6-2/TRBV6-3	CASSPGGISPGANVLTF	TGTGCCAGCAGCCCTGGGGGGATAAGTCCTGGGGCCAACGTCCTGACTTTC
TRBD2	TRBJ2-7	few	TRBV5-6	CATRTSVSYEQYF	TGTGCCACCCGGACTAGCGTCTCCTACGAGCAGTACTTC
TRBD1	TRBJ1-5	many	TRBV29-1	CSVEADREGQPQHF	TGCAGCGTTGAAGCTGACAGGGAAGGTCAGCCCCAGCATTTT
.	TRBJ1-4	few	TRBV4-1	CASSQVGAGEKLFF	TGCGCCAGCAGCCAAGTCGGCGCTGGAGAAAAACTGTTTTTT
.	TRBJ2-7	many	TRBV28	CASSLRAYEQYF	TGTGCCAGCAGCCTTCGGGCCTACGAGCAGTACTTC
.	TRBJ1-2	.	TRBV5-4	CASSLGALGDYGYTF	TGTGCCAGCAGCTTGGGGGCCCTAGGAGACTATGGCTACACCTTC
.	TRBJ2-5	.	TRBV19	CASSISDSQETQYF	TGTGCCAGTAGTATTTCGGACAGTCAAGAGACCCAGTACTTC
TRBD2	TRBJ2-1	.	TRBV18	CASSPGLDNEQFF	TGTGCCAGCTCCCCGGGACTAGATAATGAGCAGTTCTTC
.	TRBJ1-2	.	TRBV5-5	CASSLFGDSSGYTF	TGTGCCAGCAGCTTGTTCGGGGATTCGTCTGGCTACACCTTC
.	TRBJ1-2	.	TRBV19	CASSIIAGSRGYTF	TGTGCCAGTAGTATTATTGCAGGTAGCCGTGGCTACACCTTC
.	TRBJ1-4	.	TRBV30	CAWSDGNEKLFF	TGTGCCTGGAGCGACGGTAATGAAAAACTGTTTTTT
TRBD1	TRBJ1-2	few	TRBV11-3	CASSLVGGGAVSGGYTF	TGTGCCAGCAGCTTAGTCGGAGGGGGCGCGGTCTCTGGTGGCTACACCTTC
.	TRBJ2-7	few	TRBV27	CASSLRNEPAYEQYF	TGTGCCAGCAGTTTAAGAAACGAACCAGCCTACGAGCAGTACTTC
TRBD2	TRBJ2-3	.	TRBV19	CASTQISTSGRAGPDTQYF	TGTGCCAGTACTCAAATATCGACTAGCGGGAGGGCCGGCCCAGATACGCAGTATTTT
.	TRBJ2-5	few	TRBV12-3/TRBV12-4	CASSLGSGLGTQYF	TGTGCCAGCAGCCTAGGTTCGGGGTTGGGGACCCAGTACTTC
TRBD1	TRBJ1-3	.	TRBV5-5	CASSGGQFSGNTIYF	TGTGCCAGCAGCGGGGGACAGTTCTCTGGAAACACCATATATTTT
TRBD1	TRBJ2-5	.	TRBV5-1	CASSYPRQGQQETQYF	TGCGCCAGCAGCTACCCTAGACAGGGCCAACAAGAGACCCAGTACTTC
.	TRBJ2-3	.	TRBV24-1	CATSKGGKTQYF	TGTGCCACCTCAAAGGGAGGAAAAACGCAGTATTTT
.	TRBJ2-2	.	TRBV6-1	CASNYDTSNTGELFF	TGTGCCAGCAACTACGACACATCGAACACCGGGGAGCTGTTTTTT
.	TRBJ2-6	many	TRBV2	CASSERGTGANVLTF	TGTGCCAGCAGTGAAAGGGGGACAGGGGCCAACGTCCTGACTTTC
.	TRBJ1-1	many	TRBV29-1	CSVTDLNTEAFF	TGCAGCGTGACCGACTTGAACACTGAAGCTTTCTTT
.	TRBJ1-1	many	TRBV12-3/TRBV12-4	CASAIFPGNEAFF	TGTGCCAGCGCAATTTTCCCTGGGAATGAAGCTTTCTTT
TRBD1	TRBJ1-2	many	TRBV6-1	CASKGTALNYGYTF	TGTGCCAGCAAAGGGACAGCTTTAAACTATGGCTACACCTTC
.	TRBJ2-7	.	TRBV19	CASSTGVGDEQYF	TGTGCCAGTAGTACGGGGGTGGGAGACGAGCAGTACTTC
.	TRBJ2-7	many	TRBV28	CASRVDGPLGYEQYF	TGTGCCAGCAGGGTCGACGGCCCATTGGGCTACGAGCAGTACTTC
.	TRBJ2-7	.	TRBV20-1	CSARGGSGYTGEQYF	TGCAGTGCTAGAGGGGGGAGCGGTTACACGGGAGAGCAGTACTTC
.	TRBJ2-6	few	TRBV5-1	CASSKQGSGANVLTF	TGTGCCAGCAGCAAACAGGGTTCTGGGGCCAACGTCCTGACTTTC
TRBD2	TRBJ2-1	.	TRBV28	CASKVAGGGKREQFF	TGTGCCAGCAAGGTTGCGGGAGGGGGGAAAAGAGAGCAGTTCTTC
.	TRBJ1-5	.	TRBV6-2/TRBV6-3	CASGPYQPQHF	TGTGCCAGCGGGCCCTATCAGCCCCAGCATTTT
.	TRBJ1-5	many	TRBV28	CASSLLQRSNQPQHF	TGTGCCAGCAGTTTATTGCAGAGAAGCAATCAGCCCCAGCATTTT
TRBD1	TRBJ2-7	few	TRBV5-1	CASSSRGATGSSYEQYF	TGCGCCAGCAGCTCCAGAGGGGCGACAGGGAGCTCCTACGAGCAGTACTTC
TRBD2	TRBJ2-5	many	TRBV11-2	CASRTSGRAQETQYF	TGTGCCAGCAGGACTAGCGGGAGAGCACAAGAGACCCAGTACTTC
TRBD1	TRBJ2-7	.	TRBV30	CAWSSHRDRGPYEQCF	TGTGCCTGGTCCAGTCACCGGGACAGGGGGCCCTACGAGCAGTGCTTC
.	TRBJ2-7	.	TRBV7-8	CASSWEYTYEQYF	TGTGCCAGCAGCTGGGAGTATACCTACGAGCAGTACTTC
.	TRBJ2-7	.	TRBV7-9	CASSLGVATYEQYF	TGTGCCAGCAGCTTAGGAGTGGCCACCTACGAGCAGTACTTC
.	TRBJ1-3	.	TRBV19	CASKRGDTIYF	TGTGCCTCAAAGAGGGGAGACACCATATATTTT
.	TRBJ2-5	.	TRBV29-1	CSAQEGRETQYF	TGCAGCGCCCAGGAGGGTAGGGAGACCCAGTACTTC
TRBD1	TRBJ1-5	many	TRBV6-5	CASSYSWGQGNQPQHF	TGTGCCAGCAGTTACTCTTGGGGACAGGGGAATCAGCCCCAGCATTTT
.	TRBJ2-2	.	TRBV9	CASSVSGPGELFF	TGTGCCAGCAGCGTATCAGGACCCGGGGAGCTGTTTTTT